The 4 T cell receptor beta chains below come from one sample, sequenced in a study of human CD8 memory T cell subsets. TCR beta was sequenced from UMI-tagged 5' RACE libraries. TCRdb reworked the 5' RACE reads into one entry per CDR3 protein, no DNA. Listed are 9,500 to 12,000 distinct CDR3 sequences; around 19% falls within the top ten. Early memory CD8+ T cells that were CCR7+ PD-1+ TIGIT+ with exhausted-like traits constituted the TPEX cells. The sequenced sample consisted of CD8+ T cells from PBMCs. Receptors were obtained from a human donor in good health.

V and J are TRBV7-9 and TRBJ2-5. The CDR3 spans 14 residues. The germline V gene has CDR1 SEHNR and CDR2 FQNEAQ (reference sequence). CDR3 sequence: CASSLAAGQETQYF.

The V and J genes are TRBV6-5 and TRBJ2-7; TCRdb's assignment of TRBD1 cannot be checked, as there is no DNA. This CDR3 comprises 14 residues. Germline V gene lookup returns CDR1 MNHEY and CDR2 SVGAGI. The CDR3 protein is CASRSGRGSGEQYF.

The chain joins TRBV11-2 to TRBJ2-3; TCRdb picks TRBD2, but there is no DNA to check that call. The CDR3 has 18 residues. The V gene's germline CDR1 is SGHAT and CDR2 FQNNGV. CDR3 sequence: CASSLGTPPLAITDTQYF.

The V call is TRBV4-3, the J call TRBJ2-1; TCRdb's D call, TRBD2, is unchecked because there is no DNA. Germline loops: CDR1 LGHNA, CDR2 YSLEER. This CDR3 spans 14 amino acids. CDR3: CASSRTSGDNEQFF.